A single sample is the source of the 8 T cell receptor beta chains below, sequenced in a study of blood T cell repertoires in COVID-19. The table came from immunoSEQ multiplex PCR; TCRdb's copy has only in-frame clones and leaves some out. The sample has 300,000 to 500,000 clones; 88% are singletons. The material sequenced was PBMCs or T cells enriched from blood (not recorded which). These receptors were obtained from a woman aged 40 to 50 with acute COVID-19.

This clone appeared once. This chain connects TRBV9 to TRBJ2-3; D perhaps matches TRBD2 (6 bases). V lost 0 bases and J 5 bases, leaving 16 bases between the germline ends. Per germline, CDR1 SGDLS and CDR2 YYNGEE. This CDR3 has 16 residues. The CDR3 DNA reads TGTGCCAGCAGCGTAGCCCGGGCGGGGAGCTTAGATACGCAGTATTTT. Translated, it gives CASSVARAGSLDTQYF.

The V and J genes are TRBV25-1 and TRBJ2-5, with D possibly being TRBD1 (5 bases). Per the germline V gene, CDR1 is MGHDK and CDR2 is SYGVNS. The V and J ends lost 1 base and 2 bases respectively, with 11 bases between them. The length of the CDR3 is 15 residues. The CDR3 bases are TGTGCCAGCAGTGAATTCGACAGCGTACAAGAGACCCAGTACTTC. It codes for CASSEFDSVQETQYF.

Worth noting for this clone: The junction and the germline gene differ at one end; a read error may be behind it. The rearrangement uses TRBV2 and TRBJ2-5; the D gene is possibly TRBD2 (5 bases). CDR3 length: 11 residues. Germline assignment: CDR1 SNHLY and CDR2 FYNNEI. CDR3 coding DNA: TGTGCCAGCACCCCGTGGGAGAACCAGTACTTC. It specifies CASTPWENQYF.

This clone was seen a few times. The chain has TRBV19 and TRBJ2-1; TRBD1 matches at 9 bases. The germline V gene encodes CDR1 LNHDA and CDR2 SQIVND (reference sequence). This CDR3 is 15 amino acids long. The V gene end was trimmed by 5 bases and the J gene end by 7 bases; junction bases not matched to a gene: 9. Here the CDR3 reads CASSDPGQGANEQFF. The DNA of the CDR3 is TGTGCCAGTAGTGATCCGGGACAGGGTGCGAATGAGCAGTTCTTC.

The rearrangement uses TRBV7-9 and TRBJ1-6; 7 bases align to TRBD1. The CDR3 runs to 15 residues. V gave up 8 bases and J gave up 5 bases; unmatched junction bases: 9. The germline V gene encodes CDR1 SEHNR and CDR2 FQNEAQ (reference sequence). CDR3 in amino acids: CASSLEGGHNSPLHF. The CDR3 DNA is TGTGCCAGCTCCTTGGAAGGGGGCCATAATTCACCCCTCCACTTT. The variable domain in full, completed from reference TRBV7-9 and TRBJ1-6, reads DTGVSQNPRHKITKRGQNVTFRCDPISEHNRLYWYRQTLGQGPEFLTYFQNEAQLEKSRLLSDRFSAERPKGSFSTLEIQRTEQGDSAMYLCASSLEGGHNSPLHFGNGTRLTVT.

The chain links TRBV5-4 to TRBJ1-1, with D perhaps TRBD1 (6 bases). The CDR3 length is 14 residues. Per the germline V gene, CDR1 is SGHNT and CDR2 is YYREEE (reference sequence). Between the trimmed V and J ends, which lost 3 bases and 6 bases, there was a span of 15 bases. The CDR3 region is CASSSRGGPAEAFF. DNA for the CDR3: TGTGCCAGCAGCTCTCGCGGGGGCCCAGCTGAAGCTTTCTTT.

The chain couples TRBV30 to TRBJ2-7; TRBD1 aligns across 11 bases. The CDR3 is 14 amino acids. The J segment lost 6 bases and the V segment lost 2 bases, leaving 6 bases of the junction unmatched. Germline V gene sequence: CDR1 GTSNPN, CDR2 SVGIG (reference sequence). The CDR3 nucleotides are TGTGCCTGGAGTTTTTCCGGGACAGGGGGCGAGCAGTACTTC. As protein: CAWSFSGTGGEQYF.

The rearrangement uses TRBV5-6 and TRBJ2-3, with 9 bases fitting TRBD1. The CDR3 loop spans 15 amino acids. Germline assignment: CDR1 SGHDT and CDR2 YYEEEE. Germline trimming cut 4 bases from V and 4 bases from J; bases unmatched to any gene: 7. The CDR3 DNA sequence: TGTGCCAGCAGCCCAGGGACAGGGCCCGCAGATACGCAGTATTTT. Amino acids: CASSPGTGPADTQYF.